This T cell receptor (beta chain) comes out of a study of blood T cell repertoires in COVID-19. Study as a whole: Samples came from the United States, Italy and Spain, spanning acute and convalescent COVID-19. PBMCs, B-cell-depleted T cells, or T cells provided the cDNA or gDNA that made up the material.

Some clones are missing from TCRdb's copy, which holds only in-frame ones; the method was immunoSEQ multiplex PCR. The data contain approximately 110,000 clones, roughly 81% of them singletons. This CDR3 has 15 residues. CDR1 is MNHEY and CDR2 is SVGEGT in the germline V gene. The germline V and J ends were trimmed by 4 bases and 8 bases, with 18 bases remaining between them. The chain recombines TRBV6-2 or TRBV6-3 with TRBJ2-1, with D possibly being TRBD2 (7 bases). The sample consisted of peripheral blood. This TCR derives from a human donor in a cohort sampled during active COVID-19. CDR3 loop: CASSSRLGGHHEQFF. Here the CDR3 DNA reads TGTGCCAGCAGTTCCCGGCTCGGGGGGCACCATGAGCAGTTCTTC.